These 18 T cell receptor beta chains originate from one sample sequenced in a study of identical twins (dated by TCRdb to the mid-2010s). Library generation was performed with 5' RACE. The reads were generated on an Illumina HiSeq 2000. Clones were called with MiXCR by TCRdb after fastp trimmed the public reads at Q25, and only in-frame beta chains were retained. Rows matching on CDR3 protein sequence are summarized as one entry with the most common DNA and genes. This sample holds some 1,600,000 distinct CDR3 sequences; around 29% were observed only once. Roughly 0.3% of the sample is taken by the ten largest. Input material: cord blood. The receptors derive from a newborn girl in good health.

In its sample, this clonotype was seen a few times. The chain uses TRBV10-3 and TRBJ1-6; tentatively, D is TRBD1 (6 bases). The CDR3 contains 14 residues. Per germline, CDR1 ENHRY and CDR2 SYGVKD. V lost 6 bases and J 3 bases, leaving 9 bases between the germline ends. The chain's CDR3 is CAIRDSLYNSPLHF. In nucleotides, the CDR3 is TGTGCCATCAGGGACAGCCTCTATAATTCACCCCTCCACTTT.

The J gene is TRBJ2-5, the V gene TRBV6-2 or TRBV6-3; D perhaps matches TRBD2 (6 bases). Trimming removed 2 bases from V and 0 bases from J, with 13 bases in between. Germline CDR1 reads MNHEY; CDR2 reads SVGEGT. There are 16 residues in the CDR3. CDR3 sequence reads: CASSYLRDSYQETQYF. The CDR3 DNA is TGTGCCAGCAGTTACCTACGGGACTCGTACCAAGAGACCCAGTACTTC.

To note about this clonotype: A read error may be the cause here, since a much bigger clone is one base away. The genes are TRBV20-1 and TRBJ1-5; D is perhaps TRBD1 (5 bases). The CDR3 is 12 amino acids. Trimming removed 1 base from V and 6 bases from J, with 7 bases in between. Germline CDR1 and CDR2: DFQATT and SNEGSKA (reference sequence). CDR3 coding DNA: TGCAGTGCTAGAGTGGGGACTCAGCCCCAGCATTTT. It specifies CSARVGTQPQHF.

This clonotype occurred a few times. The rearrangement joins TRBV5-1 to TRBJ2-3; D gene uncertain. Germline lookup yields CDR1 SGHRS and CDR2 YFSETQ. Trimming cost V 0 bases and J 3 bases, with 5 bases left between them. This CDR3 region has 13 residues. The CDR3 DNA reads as TGCGCCAGCAGCTTGGGAAAGACAGATACGCAGTATTTT. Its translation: CASSLGKTDTQYF. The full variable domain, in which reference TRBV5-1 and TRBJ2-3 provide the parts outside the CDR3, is KAGVTQTPRYLIKTRGQQVTLSCSPISGHRSVSWYQQTPGQGLQFLFEYFSETQRNKGNFPGRFSGRQFSNSRSEMNVSTLELGDSALYLCASSLGKTDTQYFGPGTRLTVL.

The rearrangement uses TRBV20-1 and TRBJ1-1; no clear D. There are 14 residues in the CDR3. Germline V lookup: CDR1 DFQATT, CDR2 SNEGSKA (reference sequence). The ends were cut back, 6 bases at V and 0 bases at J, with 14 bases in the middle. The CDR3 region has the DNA TGCAGTGCGCTACCGGGGAGTATGAACACTGAAGCTTTCTTT. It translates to CSALPGSMNTEAFF.

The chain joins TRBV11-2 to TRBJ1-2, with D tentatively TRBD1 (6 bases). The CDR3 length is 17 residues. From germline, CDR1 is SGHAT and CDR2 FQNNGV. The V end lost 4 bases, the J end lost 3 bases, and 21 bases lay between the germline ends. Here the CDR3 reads CASSSLPRGQQDYGYTF. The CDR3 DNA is TGTGCCAGCAGCTCCCTACCCCGAGGACAGCAGGACTATGGCTACACCTTC.

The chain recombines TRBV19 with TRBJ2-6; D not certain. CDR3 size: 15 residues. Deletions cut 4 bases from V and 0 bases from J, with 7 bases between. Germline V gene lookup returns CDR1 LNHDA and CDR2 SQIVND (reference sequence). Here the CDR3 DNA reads TGTGCCAGTAGTAACGGCAACTCTGGGGCCAACGTCCTGACTTTC. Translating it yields CASSNGNSGANVLTF.

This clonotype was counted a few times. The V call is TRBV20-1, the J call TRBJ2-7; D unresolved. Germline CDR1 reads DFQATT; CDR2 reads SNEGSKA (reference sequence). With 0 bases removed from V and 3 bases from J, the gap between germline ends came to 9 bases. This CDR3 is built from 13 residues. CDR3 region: CSARDRILYEQYF. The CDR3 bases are TGCAGTGCTAGAGACCGTATCCTCTACGAGCAGTACTTC.

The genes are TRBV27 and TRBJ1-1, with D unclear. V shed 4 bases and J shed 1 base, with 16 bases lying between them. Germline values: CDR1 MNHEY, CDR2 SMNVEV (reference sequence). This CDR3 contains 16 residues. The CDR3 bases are TGTGCCAGCAGTTCGAATTGGCAGCCGACGAACACTGAAGCTTTCTTT. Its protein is CASSSNWQPTNTEAFF.

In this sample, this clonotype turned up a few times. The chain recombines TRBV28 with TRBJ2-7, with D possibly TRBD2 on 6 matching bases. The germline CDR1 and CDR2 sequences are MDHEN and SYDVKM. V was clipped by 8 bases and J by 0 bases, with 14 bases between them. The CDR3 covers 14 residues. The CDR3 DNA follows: TGTGCCAGCGGCTCGGGGGACGTCTCCTACGAGCAGTACTTC. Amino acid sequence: CASGSGDVSYEQYF.

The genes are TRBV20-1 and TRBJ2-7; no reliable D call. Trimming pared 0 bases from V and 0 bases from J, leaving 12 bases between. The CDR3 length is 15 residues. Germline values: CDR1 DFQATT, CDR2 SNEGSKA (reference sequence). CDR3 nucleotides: TGCAGTGCTAGAGATCCCCGACCGGGCTCCTACGAGCAGTACTTC. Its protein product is CSARDPRPGSYEQYF.

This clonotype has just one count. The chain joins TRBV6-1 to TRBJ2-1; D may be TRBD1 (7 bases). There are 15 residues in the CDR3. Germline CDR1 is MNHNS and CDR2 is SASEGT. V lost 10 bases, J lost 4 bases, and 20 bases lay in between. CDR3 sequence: CAIVTQGGWYNEQFF. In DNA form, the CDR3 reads TGTGCCATCGTAACCCAGGGGGGTTGGTACAATGAGCAGTTCTTC.

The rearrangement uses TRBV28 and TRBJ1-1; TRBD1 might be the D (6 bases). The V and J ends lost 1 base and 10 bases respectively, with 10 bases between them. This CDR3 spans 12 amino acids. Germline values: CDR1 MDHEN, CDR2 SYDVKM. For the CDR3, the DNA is TGTGCCAGCAGTTTATCCTTAGGGGGAGCTTTCTTT. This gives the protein CASSLSLGGAFF.

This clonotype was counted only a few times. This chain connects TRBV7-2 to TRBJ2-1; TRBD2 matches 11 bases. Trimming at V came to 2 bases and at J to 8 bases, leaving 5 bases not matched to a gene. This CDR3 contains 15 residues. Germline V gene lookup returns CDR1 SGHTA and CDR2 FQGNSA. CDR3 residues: CASSLTGLADDEQFF. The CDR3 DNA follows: TGTGCCAGCAGCTTAACGGGACTAGCGGACGATGAGCAGTTCTTC.

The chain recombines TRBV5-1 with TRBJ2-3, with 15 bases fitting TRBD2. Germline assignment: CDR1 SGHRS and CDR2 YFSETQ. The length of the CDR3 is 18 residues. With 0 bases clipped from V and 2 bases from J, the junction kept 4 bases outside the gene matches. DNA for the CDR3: TGCGCCAGCAGCTTGGGGACTAGCGGGGGGGCCGTCACAGATACGCAGTATTTT. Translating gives CASSLGTSGGAVTDTQYF. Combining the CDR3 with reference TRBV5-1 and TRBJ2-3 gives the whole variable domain KAGVTQTPRYLIKTRGQQVTLSCSPISGHRSVSWYQQTPGQGLQFLFEYFSETQRNKGNFPGRFSGRQFSNSRSEMNVSTLELGDSALYLCASSLGTSGGAVTDTQYFGPGTRLTVL.

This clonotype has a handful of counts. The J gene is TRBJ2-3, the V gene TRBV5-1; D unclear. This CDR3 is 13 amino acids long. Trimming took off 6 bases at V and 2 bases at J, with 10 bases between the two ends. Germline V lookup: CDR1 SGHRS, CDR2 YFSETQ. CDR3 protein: CASTRANTDTQYF. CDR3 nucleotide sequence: TGCGCCAGCACCCGGGCTAACACAGATACGCAGTATTTT.

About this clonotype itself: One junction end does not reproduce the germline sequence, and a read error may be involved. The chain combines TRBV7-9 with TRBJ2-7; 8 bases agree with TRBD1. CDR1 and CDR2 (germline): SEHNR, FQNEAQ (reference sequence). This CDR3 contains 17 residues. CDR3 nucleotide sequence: TGTACCAGCAGCATAACCTCACCGGACAGGGTACCCTACGAGCAGTACTTC. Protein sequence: CTSSITSPDRVPYEQYF.

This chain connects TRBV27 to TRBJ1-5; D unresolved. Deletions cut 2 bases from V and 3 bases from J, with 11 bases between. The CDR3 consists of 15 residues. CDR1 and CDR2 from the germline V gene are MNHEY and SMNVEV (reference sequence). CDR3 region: CASSLRARNNQPQHF. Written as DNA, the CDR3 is TGTGCCAGCAGTTTACGGGCCAGGAACAATCAGCCCCAGCATTTT.